Below, one TCR beta chain is given with its context. A single base separates this from a much larger clone, so it may be a read error. With iRepertoire HTBI primers and Arm-PCR of CDR3 regions, TCR beta libraries were built. As handled by the study authors: Across samples, over 55 TRBV and some 13 TRBJ segments were found. A single record per CDR3 protein comes from TCRdb applying MiXCR to the multiplex PCR reads. TCRdb, not the original authors, processed these V and J calls. The repertoire includes roughly 420,000 distinct CDR3 sequences, around 15% of them detected once, and over 15% sits in the top ten. Germline-derived CDR1 and CDR2 are MNHGY and SVAAGI. V shed 4 bases and J 4 bases; nucleotides not matched to a gene: 8. This CDR3 region has 15 residues. These data come from a study of regulatory T cells in long-lasting Graves disease. The sample's time point: newly diagnosed GD, antithyroid drugs for less than 3 months. Following extraction of RNA from PBMCs, that RNA was used to make the TCR library.

These data were also reused for a study on T cells in Graves' hyperthyroidism and ophthalmopathy. That source reports: Stable Graves' hyperthyroidism meant no ophthalmopathy progression within 18 months. Ophthalmopathy, as predicted by the model, came a median 6.5 months after the prediction.

This chain joins TRBV6-9 and TRBJ2-7; 9 bases are shared with TRBD1. The sequenced sample was peripheral blood mononuclear cells (PBMCs), obtained at new diagnosis, from a patient treated with antithyroid drugs. The TCR sequence derives from a woman aged 45-65 years with Graves disease. The DNA for the CDR3 is TGTGCCAGCAGTTGCGCAACCGGGACAGGGTACGAGCAGTACTTC. It translates to CASSCATGTGYEQYF.